Reported below is one TCR beta chain. The data belong to a study of graft-versus-host responses after intestinal transplantation. Each post-transplant bone marrow sample was taken from the posterior iliac crest or from another site. Profiled with immunoSEQ multiplex PCR; TCRdb holds only in-frame clones, not every one. Here the sample spans 9,600 or so clones, about 95% being singletons. The CDR3 loop spans 15 amino acids. Germline lookup yields CDR1 SGHDN and CDR2 FVKESK. Trimming took 4 bases from V and 8 from J; bases not matched to a gene: 7. The rearrangement uses TRBV14 and TRBJ2-1; 11 positions match TRBD2. This TCR was recovered from a human patient who received an intestinal transplant, so some T cells may come from the graft donor. Sample: bone marrow, taken approximately 520 days after intestinal transplantation. The chain's CDR3 is CASSPRGLAGDEQFF. The CDR3 DNA reads TGTGCCAGCAGCCCAAGAGGACTAGCGGGTGATGAGCAGTTCTTC.